This T cell receptor (beta chain) was obtained from a study of blood T cell repertoires in COVID-19. This CDR3 has 14 residues. Trimming removed 3 bases from V and 4 bases from J; junction bases left unmatched: 5. Per the germline V gene, CDR1 is SGHTS and CDR2 is YDEGEE. Sequencing used immunoSEQ multiplex PCR; TCRdb keeps in-frame clones, though not all of them. The sample contains approximately 140,000 clones, 86% of which appear only once. The specimen sequenced was peripheral blood. The genes are TRBV5-8 and TRBJ1-1, with 8 bases aligning to TRBD1. The receptor was derived from a woman aged 60-75 years with acute or convalescent COVID-19. CDR3 nucleotide sequence: TGTGCCAGCAGCTCTGGACAGGGATTCACTGAAGCTTTCTTT. Protein: CASSSGQGFTEAFF.